This paragraph covers one T cell receptor (beta chain) sequence. Its target antigen remains unknown. Qualities for individual bases were not recorded, and no much larger clone is one base off. The library was produced with the immunoSEQ multiplex PCR assay. Not all clones reach the TCRdb copy of this immuneACCESS table, which keeps in-frame sequences only. Checked studies attribute under half of the gap to unresolved V genes and leave the rest unexplained. This sample lists over 60,000 clones; around 92% were detected once. The ten top clones hold 0.6% to 0.8% of the sample. Unmatched junction bases come to 9, with V trimmed by 4 bases and J by 8 bases. The CDR3 holds 14 amino acids from the cysteine to the phenylalanine. Of the read, only the CDR3 DNA is kept; its 42 bases are in frame from base 1. CDR1 and CDR2 are read off the germline V gene (reference sequence) as PRHDT and FYEKMQ. This sample was included in a study of T cell changes during pregnancy in multiple sclerosis (dated by TCRdb to between 2018 and 2021). Notes on the research overall: The study looked at changes in the T cell repertoire across pregnancy in women with multiple sclerosis.

The material sequenced was peripheral blood, taken in the third trimester of pregnancy. The TCR was taken from a female donor in good health, enrolled as a control in a pregnancy study. This sequence uses TRBV13 and TRBJ1-2, with TRBD1 identical over 8 junction bases. At the DNA level, the sequence is TGTGCCAGCAGCTCCCGACAGGGGCAGTCGGGCTACACCTTC. This yields the protein CASSSRQGQSGYTF.